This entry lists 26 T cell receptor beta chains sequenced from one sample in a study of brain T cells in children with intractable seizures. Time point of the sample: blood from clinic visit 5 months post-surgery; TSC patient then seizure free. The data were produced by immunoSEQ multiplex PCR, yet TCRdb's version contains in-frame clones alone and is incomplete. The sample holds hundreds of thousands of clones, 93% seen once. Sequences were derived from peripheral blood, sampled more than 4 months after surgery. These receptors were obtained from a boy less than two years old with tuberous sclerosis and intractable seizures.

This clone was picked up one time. CDR3 nucleotide sequence: TGTGCCAGCAGCTTAGAGCCAGGGCTCACTGAAGCTTTCTTT. Its translation is CASSLEPGLTEAFF. The chain joins TRBV7-2 to TRBJ1-1; D may be TRBD1 (5 bases). The CDR3 length is 14 residues. Trimming pared 1 base from V and 4 bases from J, leaving 10 bases between. Germline lookup yields CDR1 SGHTA and CDR2 FQGNSA. Using reference TRBV7-2 and TRBJ1-1 for the parts outside the CDR3, the full variable domain is GAGVSQSPSNKVTEKGKDVELRCDPISGHTALYWYRQSLGQGLEFLIYFQGNSAPDKSGLPSDRFSAERTGGSVSTLTIQRTQQEDSAVYLCASSLEPGLTEAFFGQGTRLTVV.

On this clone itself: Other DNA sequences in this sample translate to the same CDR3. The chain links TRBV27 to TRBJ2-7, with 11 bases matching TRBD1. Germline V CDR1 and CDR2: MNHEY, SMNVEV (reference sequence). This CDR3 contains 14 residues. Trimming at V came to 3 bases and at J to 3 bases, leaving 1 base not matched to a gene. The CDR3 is CASSLGQGVYEQYF. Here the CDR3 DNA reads TGTGCCAGCAGTTTGGGACAGGGGGTCTACGAGCAGTACTTC.

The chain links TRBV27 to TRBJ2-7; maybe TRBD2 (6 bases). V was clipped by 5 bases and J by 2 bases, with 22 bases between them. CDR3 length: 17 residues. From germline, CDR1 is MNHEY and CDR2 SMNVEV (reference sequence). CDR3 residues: CASSLGTSGTEAYEQYF. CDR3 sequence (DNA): TGTGCCAGCAGTCTCGGGACCTCCGGGACTGAGGCCTACGAGCAGTACTTC.

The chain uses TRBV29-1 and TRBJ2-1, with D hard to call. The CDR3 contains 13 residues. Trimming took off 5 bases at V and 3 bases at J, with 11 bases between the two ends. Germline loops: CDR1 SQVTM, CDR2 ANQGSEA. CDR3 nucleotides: TGCAGCGTTACGAGGCCCCACTACAATGAGCAGTTCTTC. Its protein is CSVTRPHYNEQFF.

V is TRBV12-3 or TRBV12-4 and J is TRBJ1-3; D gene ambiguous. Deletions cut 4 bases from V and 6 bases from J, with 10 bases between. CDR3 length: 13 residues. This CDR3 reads CASSWKRANTIYF. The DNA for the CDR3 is TGTGCCAGCAGTTGGAAAAGGGCAAACACCATATATTTT.

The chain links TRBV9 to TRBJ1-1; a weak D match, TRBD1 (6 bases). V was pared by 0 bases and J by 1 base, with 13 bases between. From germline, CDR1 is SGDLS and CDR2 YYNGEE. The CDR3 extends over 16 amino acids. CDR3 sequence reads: CASSVGTGRRNTEAFF. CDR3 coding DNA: TGTGCCAGCAGCGTAGGCACAGGGCGCCGGAACACTGAAGCTTTCTTT.

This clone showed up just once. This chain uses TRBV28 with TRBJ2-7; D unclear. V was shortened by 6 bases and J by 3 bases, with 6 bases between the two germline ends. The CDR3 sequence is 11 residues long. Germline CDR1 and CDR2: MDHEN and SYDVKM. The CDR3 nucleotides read TGTGCCAGCAGCCATAACTACGAGCAGTACTTC. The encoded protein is CASSHNYEQYF.

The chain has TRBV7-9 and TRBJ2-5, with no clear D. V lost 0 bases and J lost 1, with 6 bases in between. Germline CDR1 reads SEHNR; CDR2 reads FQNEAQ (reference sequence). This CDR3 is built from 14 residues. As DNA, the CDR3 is TGTGCCAGCAGCTTAGCTCCCAGCCAAGAGACCCAGTACTTC. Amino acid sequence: CASSLAPSQETQYF.

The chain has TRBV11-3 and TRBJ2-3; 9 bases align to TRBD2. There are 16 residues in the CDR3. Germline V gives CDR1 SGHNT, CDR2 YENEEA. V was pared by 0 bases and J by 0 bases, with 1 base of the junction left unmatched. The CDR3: CASSLDGTSSTDTQYF. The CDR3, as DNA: TGTGCCAGCAGCTTAGACGGGACTAGCAGCACAGATACGCAGTATTTT.

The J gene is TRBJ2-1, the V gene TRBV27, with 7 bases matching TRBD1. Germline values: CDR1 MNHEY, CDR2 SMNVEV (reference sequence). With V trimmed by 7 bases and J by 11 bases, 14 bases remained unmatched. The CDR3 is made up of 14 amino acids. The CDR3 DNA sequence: TGTGCCAGCACCCCCGACAAGCTGACAGGGCAGCAGTTCTTC. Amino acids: CASTPDKLTGQQFF.

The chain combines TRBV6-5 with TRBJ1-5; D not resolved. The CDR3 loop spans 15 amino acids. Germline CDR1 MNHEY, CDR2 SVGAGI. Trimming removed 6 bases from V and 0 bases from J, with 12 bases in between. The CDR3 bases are TGTGCCAGCAGCCCGCAAAGAAATAGCAATCAGCCCCAGCATTTT. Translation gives CASSPQRNSNQPQHF.

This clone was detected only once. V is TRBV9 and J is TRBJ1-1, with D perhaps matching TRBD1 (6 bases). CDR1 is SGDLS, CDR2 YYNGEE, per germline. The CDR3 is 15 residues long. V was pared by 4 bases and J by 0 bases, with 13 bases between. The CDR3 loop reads CASSLAGTLNTEAFF. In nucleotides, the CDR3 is TGTGCCAGCAGCCTCGCCGGGACATTGAACACTGAAGCTTTCTTT.

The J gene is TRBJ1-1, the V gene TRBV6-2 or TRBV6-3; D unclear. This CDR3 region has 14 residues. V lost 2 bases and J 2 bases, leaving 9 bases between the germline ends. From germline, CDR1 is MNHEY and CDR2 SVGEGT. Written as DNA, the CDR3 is TGTGCCAGCAGTTACGGCGCAGCTAACACTGAAGCTTTCTTT. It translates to CASSYGAANTEAFF.

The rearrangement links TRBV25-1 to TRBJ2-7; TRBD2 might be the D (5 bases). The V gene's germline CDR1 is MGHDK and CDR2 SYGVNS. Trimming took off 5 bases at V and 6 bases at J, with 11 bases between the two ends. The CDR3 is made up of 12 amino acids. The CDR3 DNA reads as TGTGCCAGCAGTCCGGGGTACGGCGAGCAGTACTTC. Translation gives CASSPGYGEQYF.

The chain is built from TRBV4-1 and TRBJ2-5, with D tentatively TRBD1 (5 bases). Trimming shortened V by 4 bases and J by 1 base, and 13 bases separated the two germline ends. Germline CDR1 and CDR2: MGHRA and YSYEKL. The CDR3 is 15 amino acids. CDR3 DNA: TGCGCCAGCAGCCTGACAAGGGGCTCCCAAGAGACCCAGTACTTC. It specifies CASSLTRGSQETQYF.

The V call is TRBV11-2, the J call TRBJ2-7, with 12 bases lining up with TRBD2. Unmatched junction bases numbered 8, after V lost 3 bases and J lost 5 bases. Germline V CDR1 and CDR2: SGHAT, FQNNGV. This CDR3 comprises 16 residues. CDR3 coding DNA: TGTGCCAGCAGCTTCGTGTCGGGACTAGCGGGTCACGAGCAGTACTTC. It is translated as CASSFVSGLAGHEQYF.

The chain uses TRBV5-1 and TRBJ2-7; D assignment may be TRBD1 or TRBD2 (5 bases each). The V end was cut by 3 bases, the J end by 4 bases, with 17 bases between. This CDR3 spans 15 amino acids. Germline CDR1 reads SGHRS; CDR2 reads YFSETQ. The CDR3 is CASSSGMGVRYEQYF. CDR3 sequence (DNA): TGCGCCAGCAGCTCTGGGATGGGGGTTCGATACGAGCAGTACTTC. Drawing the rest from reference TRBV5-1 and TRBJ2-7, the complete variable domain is KAGVTQTPRYLIKTRGQQVTLSCSPISGHRSVSWYQQTPGQGLQFLFEYFSETQRNKGNFPGRFSGRQFSNSRSEMNVSTLELGDSALYLCASSSGMGVRYEQYFGPGTRLTVT.

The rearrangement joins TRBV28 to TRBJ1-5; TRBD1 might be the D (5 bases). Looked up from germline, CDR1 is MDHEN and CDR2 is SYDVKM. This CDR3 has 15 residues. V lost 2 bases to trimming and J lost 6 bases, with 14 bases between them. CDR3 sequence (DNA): TGTGCCAGCAGTTTAGCGACAGTTGGTCGTCAGCCCCAGCATTTT. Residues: CASSLATVGRQPQHF.

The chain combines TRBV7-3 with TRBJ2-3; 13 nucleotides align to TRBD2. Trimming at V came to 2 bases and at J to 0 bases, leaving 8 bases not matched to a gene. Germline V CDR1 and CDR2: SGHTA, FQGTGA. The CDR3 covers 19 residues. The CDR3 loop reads CASSLLTSGGIRSTDTQYF. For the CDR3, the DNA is TGTGCCAGCAGCTTATTGACTAGCGGGGGGATAAGAAGCACAGATACGCAGTATTTT.

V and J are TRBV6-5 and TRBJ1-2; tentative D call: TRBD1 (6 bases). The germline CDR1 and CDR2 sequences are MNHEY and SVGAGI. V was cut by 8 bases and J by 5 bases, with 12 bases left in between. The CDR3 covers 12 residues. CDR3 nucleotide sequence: TGTGCCAGCCGGGGGCTAGGGTATGGCTACACCTTC. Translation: CASRGLGYGYTF.

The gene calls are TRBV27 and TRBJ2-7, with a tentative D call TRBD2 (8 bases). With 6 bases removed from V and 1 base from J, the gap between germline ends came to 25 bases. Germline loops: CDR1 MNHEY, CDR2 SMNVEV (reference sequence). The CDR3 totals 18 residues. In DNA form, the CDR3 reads TGTGCCAGCAGACCTGGGACTAGGGGGCGATCCCTTTCCTACGAGCAGTACTTC. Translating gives CASRPGTRGRSLSYEQYF.

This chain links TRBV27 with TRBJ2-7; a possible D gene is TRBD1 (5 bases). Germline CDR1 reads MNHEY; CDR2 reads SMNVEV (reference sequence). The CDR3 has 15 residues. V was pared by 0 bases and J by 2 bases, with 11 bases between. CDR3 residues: CASSLSQGTTYEQYF. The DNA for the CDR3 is TGTGCCAGCAGTTTATCTCAGGGAACCACCTACGAGCAGTACTTC.

In DNA form, the CDR3 reads TGTGCTAGTGGTTTGGGGGCAGTCAATCAGCCCCAGCATTTT. Its translation is CASGLGAVNQPQHF. V gene TRBV12-5 combines with J gene TRBJ1-5, with D unclear. The V gene lost 1 base and the J gene lost 3 bases, with 7 bases spanning the gap. CDR1 is LGHNT, CDR2 FRNRAP, per germline. This CDR3 is 14 amino acids long.

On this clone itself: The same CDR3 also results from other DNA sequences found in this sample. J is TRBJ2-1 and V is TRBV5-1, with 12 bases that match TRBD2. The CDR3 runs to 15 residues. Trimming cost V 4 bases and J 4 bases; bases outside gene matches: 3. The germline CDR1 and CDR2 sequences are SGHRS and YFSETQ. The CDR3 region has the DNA TGCGCCAGCAGCCTTGGACTAGCGGGATACAATGAGCAGTTCTTC. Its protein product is CASSLGLAGYNEQFF.

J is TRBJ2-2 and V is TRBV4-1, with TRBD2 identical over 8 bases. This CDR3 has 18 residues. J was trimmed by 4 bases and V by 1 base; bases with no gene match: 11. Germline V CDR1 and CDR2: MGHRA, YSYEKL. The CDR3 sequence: CASSQAGTSIMGTGELFF. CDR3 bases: TGCGCCAGCAGCCAAGCCGGGACTAGTATTATGGGCACCGGGGAGCTGTTTTTT.

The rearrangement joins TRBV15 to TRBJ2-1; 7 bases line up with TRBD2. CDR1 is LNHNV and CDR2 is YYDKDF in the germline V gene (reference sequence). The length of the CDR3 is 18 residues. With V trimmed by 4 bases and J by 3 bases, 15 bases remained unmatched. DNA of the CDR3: TGTGCCACCAGCAAAGTTAACCAAGCGGGACCGAGCTACAATGAGCAGTTCTTC. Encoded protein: CATSKVNQAGPSYNEQFF.